A single sample is the source of the 19 T cell receptor beta chains below, sequenced in a study of cytomegalovirus exposure and HLA in healthy donors. The PCR contained 60 Vbeta and 13 Jbeta primers. Data came from immunoSEQ multiplex PCR; TCRdb stores just in-frame clones and leaves some out. Of approximately 240,000 clones listed, approximately 84% are singletons. The source material was PBMCs. The receptors stem from a woman aged 40 to 55 in good health and CMV-seronegative.

This chain connects TRBV28 to TRBJ1-5; D call uncertain. This CDR3 spans 12 amino acids. Germline CDR1 reads MDHEN; CDR2 reads SYDVKM. Between the trimmed V and J ends, which lost 9 bases and 1 base, there was a span of 7 bases. CDR3 loop: CASMTSNQPQHF. The CDR3 nucleotides are TGTGCCAGTATGACAAGCAATCAGCCCCAGCATTTT.

The chain is built from TRBV6-5 and TRBJ2-5; D might be TRBD1 (6 bases). V was shortened by 0 bases and J by 5 bases, with 10 bases between the two germline ends. The CDR3 runs to 14 residues. The germline V gene has CDR1 MNHEY and CDR2 SVGAGI. The DNA for the CDR3 is TGTGCCAGCAGTTACTCAGGGGGTTTGGAGACCCAGTACTTC. It yields the protein CASSYSGGLETQYF.

The sample holds a few counts of this clone. The DNA of the CDR3 is TGTGCCAGCAGCCCTGGGGACAGGGTCAGCACTGAAGCTTTCTTT. It specifies CASSPGDRVSTEAFF. The rearrangement joins TRBV5-6 to TRBJ1-1; TRBD1 agrees at 9 bases. Germline assignment: CDR1 SGHDT and CDR2 YYEEEE. V dropped 4 bases and J dropped 4; count of bases not matched to a gene: 8. This CDR3 spans 15 amino acids.

In DNA form, the CDR3 reads TGCGCCAGCAGCTTTTACCGGTCCCCTTCTAATTCACCCCTCCACTTT. Encoded protein: CASSFYRSPSNSPLHF. The gene calls are TRBV5-1 and TRBJ1-6, with no clear D. The CDR3 sequence is 16 residues long. Germline V gene lookup returns CDR1 SGHRS and CDR2 YFSETQ. The ends were cut back, 2 bases at V and 6 bases at J, with 15 bases in the middle.

This sequence joins TRBV25-1 and TRBJ1-2; tentative D call: TRBD1 (5 bases). The CDR3 totals 15 residues. Germline-derived CDR1 and CDR2 are MGHDK and SYGVNS. Trimming took off 0 bases at V and 3 bases at J, with 11 bases between the two ends. CDR3 region: CASSEYRGEYYGYTF. The CDR3 DNA reads TGTGCCAGCAGTGAATACCGGGGGGAATACTATGGCTACACCTTC.

V and J are TRBV28 and TRBJ2-7; possibly TRBD2 for D (5 bases). Trimming stripped 2 bases from V and 0 bases from J, with 17 bases between. The germline V gene has CDR1 MDHEN and CDR2 SYDVKM. The CDR3 is 17 residues long. CDR3 sequence: CASSLLGSGWSSYEQYF. The CDR3 region has the DNA TGTGCCAGCAGTTTACTTGGGAGCGGATGGAGCTCCTACGAGCAGTACTTC. Using reference TRBV28 and TRBJ2-7 for the parts outside the CDR3, the full variable domain is DVKVTQSSRYLVKRTGEKVFLECVQDMDHENMFWYRQDPGLGLRLIYFSYDVKMKEKGDIPEGYSVSREKKERFSLILESASTNQTSMYLCASSLLGSGWSSYEQYFGPGTRLTVT.

The chain employs TRBV6-1 and TRBJ2-1, with D tentatively TRBD1 (7 bases). Trimming took off 2 bases at V and 9 bases at J, with 17 bases between the two ends. CDR1 and CDR2 (germline): MNHNS, SASEGT. The CDR3 runs 15 residues. The CDR3 DNA reads TGTGCCAGCAGTGAACAGGGGGGCACACACACTGAGCAGTTCTTC. Amino acid sequence: CASSEQGGTHTEQFF.

V is TRBV4-2 and J is TRBJ2-5, with 7 bases aligning to TRBD1. There are 12 residues in the CDR3. V dropped 1 base and J dropped 11; count of bases not matched to a gene: 4. Germline V gene data show CDR1 as LGHNA and CDR2 as YNFKEQ. Written as DNA, the CDR3 is TGTGCCAGCAGCCAAGCCGGGACAGAGCAGTACTTC. Amino acids: CASSQAGTEQYF.

This clone was detected only a few times. The chain employs TRBV19 and TRBJ2-5, with 12 bases lining up with TRBD2. Trimming cost V 5 bases and J 5 bases; bases outside gene matches: 6. The length of the CDR3 is 15 residues. CDR1 is LNHDA and CDR2 is SQIVND in the germline V gene (reference sequence). Written as DNA, the CDR3 is TGTGCCAGTAGTTTCCTAGCGGGGGGGCCGGAGACCCAGTACTTC. This sequence encodes CASSFLAGGPETQYF. Complete variable domain (other parts from reference TRBV19 and TRBJ2-5): DGGITQSPKYLFRKEGQNVTLSCEQNLNHDAMYWYRQDPGQGLRLIYYSQIVNDFQKGDIAEGYSVSREKKESFPLTVTSAQKNPTAFYLCASSFLAGGPETQYFGPGTRLLVL.

The gene calls are TRBV19 and TRBJ1-2; D remains ambiguous. Trimming removed 5 bases from V and 4 bases from J, with 11 bases in between. CDR1 and CDR2 (germline): LNHDA, SQIVND (reference sequence). The CDR3 is made up of 13 amino acids. The CDR3 region is CASSPTDFYGYTF. CDR3 bases: TGTGCCAGTAGTCCCACAGATTTCTATGGCTACACCTTC.

This clone was counted a few times. The rearrangement links TRBV6-5 to TRBJ1-2; no firm D call. Trimming pared 0 bases from V and 3 bases from J, leaving 8 bases between. The germline V gene encodes CDR1 MNHEY and CDR2 SVGAGI. This CDR3 has 14 amino acids. CDR3 coding DNA: TGTGCCAGCAGTTACTCGTCCCAGTACTATGGCTACACCTTC. Translated: CASSYSSQYYGYTF.

This chain links TRBV5-1 with TRBJ2-7; 8 nucleotides agree with TRBD1. CDR3 length: 14 residues. The ends lost 5 bases at V and 3 bases at J; junction bases unmatched: 7. The V gene's germline CDR1 is SGHRS and CDR2 YFSETQ. CDR3 region: CASRIDRGYYEQYF. DNA for the CDR3: TGCGCCAGCAGGATCGACAGGGGCTACTACGAGCAGTACTTC.

The chain couples TRBV10-3 to TRBJ1-2, with a possible D match to TRBD1 (6 bases). The CDR3 is 14 amino acids. Per the germline V gene, CDR1 is ENHRY and CDR2 is SYGVKD. V was pared by 2 bases and J by 5 bases, with 12 bases between. CDR3 sequence (DNA): TGTGCCATCAGTGAGCAACAGGGAGAGTATGGCTACACCTTC. Encoded protein: CAISEQQGEYGYTF.

The rearrangement links TRBV7-8 to TRBJ2-2, with a tentative D call TRBD2 (6 bases). The CDR3 extends over 17 amino acids. V was trimmed by 1 base and J by 0 bases, leaving 12 bases between them. Germline CDR1 and CDR2: SGHVS and FQNEAQ. In nucleotides, the CDR3 is TGTGCCAGCAGCTTAGAGGAGGGGACCCCGAACACCGGGGAGCTGTTTTTT. It codes for CASSLEEGTPNTGELFF.

The chain links TRBV6-6 to TRBJ1-1, with D perhaps matching TRBD1 (5 bases). V lost 2 bases, J lost 1 base, and 11 bases lay in between. Germline-derived CDR1 and CDR2 are MNHNY and SVGAGI (reference sequence). This CDR3 comprises 15 residues. The CDR3 loop reads CASSYGQGQNTEAFF. In DNA, the CDR3 is TGTGCCAGCAGTTACGGTCAGGGCCAGAACACTGAAGCTTTCTTT.

The gene calls are TRBV29-1 and TRBJ2-1, with no clear D. The CDR3 runs to 12 residues. From germline, CDR1 is SQVTM and CDR2 ANQGSEA. Trimming shortened V by 6 bases and J by 4 bases, and 10 bases separated the two germline ends. The DNA for the CDR3 is TGCAGCGTGTTAGTCCCTTACAATGAGCAGTTCTTC. Its protein product is CSVLVPYNEQFF.

The rearrangement links TRBV30 to TRBJ1-5; D gene uncertain. This CDR3 region has 12 residues. V lost 6 bases and J 4 bases, leaving 10 bases between the germline ends. Germline CDR1 is GTSNPN and CDR2 is SVGIG (reference sequence). CDR3 bases: TGTGCCTGTCGGACGGGGAATCAGCCCCAGCATTTT. Translation gives CACRTGNQPQHF.

The V call is TRBV30, the J call TRBJ1-6; 9 bases fit TRBD1. With 4 bases clipped from V and 9 bases from J, the junction kept 13 bases outside the gene matches. CDR1 and CDR2 (germline): GTSNPN, SVGIG (reference sequence). The CDR3 runs to 16 residues. CDR3 in amino acids: CAWTTPGQGRISPLHF. The CDR3 nucleotides are TGTGCCTGGACCACCCCGGGACAGGGCAGGATTTCACCCCTCCACTTT. The entire variable domain, with the rest obtained from reference TRBV30 and TRBJ1-6, is as follows: SQTIHQWPATLVQPVGSPLSLECTVEGTSNPNLYWYRQAAGRGLQLLFYSVGIGQISSEVPQNLSASRPQDRQFILSSKKLLLSDSGFYLCAWTTPGQGRISPLHFGNGTRLTVT.

This chain connects TRBV11-2 to TRBJ2-1; tentative D call: TRBD2 (5 bases). V was clipped by 5 bases and J by 5 bases, with 10 bases between them. This CDR3 region has 13 residues. Germline V lookup: CDR1 SGHAT, CDR2 FQNNGV. In nucleotides, the CDR3 is TGTGCCAGCAGCGTTGCGGGTCACAATGAGCAGTTCTTC. Its translation: CASSVAGHNEQFF.